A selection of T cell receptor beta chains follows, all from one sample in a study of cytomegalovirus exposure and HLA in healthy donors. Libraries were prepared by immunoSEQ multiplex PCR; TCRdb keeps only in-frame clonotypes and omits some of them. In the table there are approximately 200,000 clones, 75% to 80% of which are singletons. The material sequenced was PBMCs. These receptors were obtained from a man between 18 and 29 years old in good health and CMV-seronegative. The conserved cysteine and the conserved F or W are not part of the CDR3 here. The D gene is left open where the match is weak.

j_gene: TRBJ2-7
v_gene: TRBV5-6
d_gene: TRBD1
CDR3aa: ASSWDRGAYEQY

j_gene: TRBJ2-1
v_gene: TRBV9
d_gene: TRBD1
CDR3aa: ASSQPPGQGLGEQF

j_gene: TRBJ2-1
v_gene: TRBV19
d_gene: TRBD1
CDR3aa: ASSNRDRPNNEQF

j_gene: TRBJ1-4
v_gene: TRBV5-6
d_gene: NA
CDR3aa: ASSLWRDEKLF

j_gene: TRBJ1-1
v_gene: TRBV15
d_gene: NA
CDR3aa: ATSRDPRMNTEAF

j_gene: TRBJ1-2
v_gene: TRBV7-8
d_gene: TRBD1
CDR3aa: ASSSRQGAHGYT

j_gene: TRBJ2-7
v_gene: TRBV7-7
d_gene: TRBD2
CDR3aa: ASSLALVTSGYLRASSYEQY

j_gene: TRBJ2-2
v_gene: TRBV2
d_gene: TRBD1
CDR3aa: ASRTQGAGGTGELF

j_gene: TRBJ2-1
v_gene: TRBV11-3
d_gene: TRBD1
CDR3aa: ANSRGQGNYNEQF

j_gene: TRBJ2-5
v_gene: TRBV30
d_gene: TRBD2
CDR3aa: AWRPRGEQETQY

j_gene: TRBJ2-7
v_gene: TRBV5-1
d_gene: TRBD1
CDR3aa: ASSSGQGLEWEQY

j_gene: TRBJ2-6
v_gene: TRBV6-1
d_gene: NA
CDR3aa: ASTHSGANVLT

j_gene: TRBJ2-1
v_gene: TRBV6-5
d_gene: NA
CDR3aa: ASRHDRDTYNEQF

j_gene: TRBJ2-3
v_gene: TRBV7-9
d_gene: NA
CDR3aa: ASSFGPDTQY

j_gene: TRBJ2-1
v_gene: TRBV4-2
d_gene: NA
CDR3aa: ASSQGSGGDNEQF

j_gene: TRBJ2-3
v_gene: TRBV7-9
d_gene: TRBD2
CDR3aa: ASSLVGSGGPGDTQY

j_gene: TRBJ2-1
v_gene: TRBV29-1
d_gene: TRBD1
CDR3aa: SVDGQGNEQF

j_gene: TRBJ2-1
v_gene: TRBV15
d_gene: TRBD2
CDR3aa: ATSRELADFSNEQF

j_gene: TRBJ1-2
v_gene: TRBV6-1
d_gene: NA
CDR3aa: ASIITGFGYT

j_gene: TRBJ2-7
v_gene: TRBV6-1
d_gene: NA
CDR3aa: ASSETISRQQSYEQY

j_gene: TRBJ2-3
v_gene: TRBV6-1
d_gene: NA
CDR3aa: ASSETGPDTQY

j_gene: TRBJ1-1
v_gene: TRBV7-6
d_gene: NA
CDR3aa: ASSNTDDTEAF

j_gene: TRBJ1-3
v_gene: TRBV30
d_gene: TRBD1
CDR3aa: AWRTGAGNTIY

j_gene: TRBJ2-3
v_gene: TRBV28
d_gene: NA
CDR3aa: ASGIEDTQY

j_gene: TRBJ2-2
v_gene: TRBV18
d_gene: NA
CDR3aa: ASSPRGSGPLEPGELF

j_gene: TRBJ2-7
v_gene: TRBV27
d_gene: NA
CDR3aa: ASSAQQGTLPYEQY

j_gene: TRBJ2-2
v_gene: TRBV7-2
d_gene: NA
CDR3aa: ASSLGGVDNTGELF

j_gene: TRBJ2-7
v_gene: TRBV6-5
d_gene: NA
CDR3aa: ASRKQGNFPYEQY

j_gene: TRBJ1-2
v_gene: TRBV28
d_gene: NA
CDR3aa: ASSFPGIPYT

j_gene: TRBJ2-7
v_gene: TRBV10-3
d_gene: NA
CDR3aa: AISPPTEPYEQY

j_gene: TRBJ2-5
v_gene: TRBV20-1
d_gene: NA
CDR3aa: SARLRETQY

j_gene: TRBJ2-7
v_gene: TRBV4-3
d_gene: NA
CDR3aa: ASSQVWQSSYEQY

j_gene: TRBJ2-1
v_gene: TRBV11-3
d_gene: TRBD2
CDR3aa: ASSELAGGYYNEQF

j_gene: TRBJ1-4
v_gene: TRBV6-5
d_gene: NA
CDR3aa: ASSSTVTEKLF

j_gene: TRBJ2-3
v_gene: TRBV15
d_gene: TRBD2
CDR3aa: ATSREGLAGGSTDTQY

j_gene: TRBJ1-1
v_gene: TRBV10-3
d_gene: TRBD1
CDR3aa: AISKGQENTEAF

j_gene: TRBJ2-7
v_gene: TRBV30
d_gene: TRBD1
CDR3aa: AWSVWDSSYEQY

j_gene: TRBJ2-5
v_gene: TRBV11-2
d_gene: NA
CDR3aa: ASSSIGQSGETQY